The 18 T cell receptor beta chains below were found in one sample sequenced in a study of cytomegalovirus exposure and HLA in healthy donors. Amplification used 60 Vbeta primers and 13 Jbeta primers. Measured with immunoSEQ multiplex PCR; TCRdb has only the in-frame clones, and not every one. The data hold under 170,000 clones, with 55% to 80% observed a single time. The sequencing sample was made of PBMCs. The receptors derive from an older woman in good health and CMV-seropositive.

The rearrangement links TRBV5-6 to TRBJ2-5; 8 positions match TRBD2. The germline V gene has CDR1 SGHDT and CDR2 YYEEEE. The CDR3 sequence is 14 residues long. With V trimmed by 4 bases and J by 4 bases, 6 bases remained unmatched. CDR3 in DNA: TGTGCCAGCAGCGCTCCGGGACTAGGAGAGACCCAGTACTTC. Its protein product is CASSAPGLGETQYF.

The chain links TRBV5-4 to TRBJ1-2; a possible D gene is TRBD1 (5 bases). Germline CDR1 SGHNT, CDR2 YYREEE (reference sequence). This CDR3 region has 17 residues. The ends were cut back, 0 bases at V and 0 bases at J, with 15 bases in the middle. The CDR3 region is CASSLGGEGQANYGYTF. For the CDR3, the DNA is TGTGCCAGCAGCTTGGGGGGGGAAGGACAAGCTAACTATGGCTACACCTTC.

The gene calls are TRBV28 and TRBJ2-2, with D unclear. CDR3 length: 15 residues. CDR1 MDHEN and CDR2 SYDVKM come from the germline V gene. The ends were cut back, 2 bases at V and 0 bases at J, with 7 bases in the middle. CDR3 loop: CASSLMGANTGELFF. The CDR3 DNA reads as TGTGCCAGCAGTTTAATGGGCGCGAACACCGGGGAGCTGTTTTTT.

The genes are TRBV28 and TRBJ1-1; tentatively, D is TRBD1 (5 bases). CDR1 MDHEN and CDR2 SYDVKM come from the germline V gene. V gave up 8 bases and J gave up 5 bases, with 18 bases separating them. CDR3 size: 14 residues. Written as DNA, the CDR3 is TGTGCCAGCTTCCCAGGGCAACGAGGTACTGAAGCTTTCTTT. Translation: CASFPGQRGTEAFF.

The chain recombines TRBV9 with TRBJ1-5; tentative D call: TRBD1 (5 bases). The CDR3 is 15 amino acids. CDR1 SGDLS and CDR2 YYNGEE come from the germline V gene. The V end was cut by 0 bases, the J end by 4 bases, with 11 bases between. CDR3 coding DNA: TGTGCCAGCAGCGTAGGGTGGGGGGGAAATCAGCCCCAGCATTTT. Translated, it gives CASSVGWGGNQPQHF.

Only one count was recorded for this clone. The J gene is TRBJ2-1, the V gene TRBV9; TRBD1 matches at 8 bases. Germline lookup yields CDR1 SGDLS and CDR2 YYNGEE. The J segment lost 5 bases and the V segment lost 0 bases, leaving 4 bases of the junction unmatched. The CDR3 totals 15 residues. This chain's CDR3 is CASSVGQGANNEQFF. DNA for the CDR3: TGTGCCAGCAGCGTAGGGCAGGGGGCCAACAATGAGCAGTTCTTC. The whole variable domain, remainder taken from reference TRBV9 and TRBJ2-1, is DSGVTQTPKHLITATGQRVTLRCSPRSGDLSVYWYQQSLDQGLQFLIQYYNGEERAKGNILERFSAQQFPDLHSELNLSSLELGDSALYFCASSVGQGANNEQFFGPGTRLTVL.

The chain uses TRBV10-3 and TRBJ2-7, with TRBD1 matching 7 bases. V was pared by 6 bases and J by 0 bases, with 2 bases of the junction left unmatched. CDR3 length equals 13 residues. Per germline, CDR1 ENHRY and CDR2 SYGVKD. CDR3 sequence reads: CAIRGGSSYEQYF. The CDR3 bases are TGTGCCATCAGAGGGGGCAGCTCCTACGAGCAGTACTTC.

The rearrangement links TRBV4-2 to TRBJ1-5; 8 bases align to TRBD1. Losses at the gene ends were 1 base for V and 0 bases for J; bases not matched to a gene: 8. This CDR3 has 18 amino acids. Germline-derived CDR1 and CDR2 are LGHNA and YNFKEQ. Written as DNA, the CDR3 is TGTGCCAGCAGCCAAGGCGACAGGGGTGCCGATAGCAATCAGCCCCAGCATTTT. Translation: CASSQGDRGADSNQPQHF.

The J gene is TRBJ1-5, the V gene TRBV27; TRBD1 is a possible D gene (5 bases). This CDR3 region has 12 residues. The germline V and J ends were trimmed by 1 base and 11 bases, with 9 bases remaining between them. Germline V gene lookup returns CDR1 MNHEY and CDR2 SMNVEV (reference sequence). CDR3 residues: CASSLFDSTQHF. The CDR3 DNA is TGTGCCAGCAGTTTATTCGACAGTACCCAGCATTTT.

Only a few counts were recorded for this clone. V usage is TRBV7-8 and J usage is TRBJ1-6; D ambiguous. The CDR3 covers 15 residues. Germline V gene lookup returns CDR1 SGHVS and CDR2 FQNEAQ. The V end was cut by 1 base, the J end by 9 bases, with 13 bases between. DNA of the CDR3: TGTGCCAGCAGCTTAGTCCGGGGTTCGGTTTCACCCCTCCACTTT. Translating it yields CASSLVRGSVSPLHF. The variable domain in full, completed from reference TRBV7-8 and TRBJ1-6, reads GAGVSQSPRYKVAKRGQDVALRCDPISGHVSLFWYQQALGQGPEFLTYFQNEAQLDKSGLPSDRFFAERPEGSVSTLKIQRTQQEDSAVYLCASSLVRGSVSPLHFGNGTRLTVT.

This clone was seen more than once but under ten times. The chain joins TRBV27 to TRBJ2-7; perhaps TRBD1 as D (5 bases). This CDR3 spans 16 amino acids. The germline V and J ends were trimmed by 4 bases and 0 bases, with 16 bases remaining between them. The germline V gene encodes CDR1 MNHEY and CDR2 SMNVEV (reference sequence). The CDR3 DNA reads TGTGCCAGCAGTTCCATAGGACAAAGGAGCTCCTACGAGCAGTACTTC. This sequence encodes CASSSIGQRSSYEQYF.

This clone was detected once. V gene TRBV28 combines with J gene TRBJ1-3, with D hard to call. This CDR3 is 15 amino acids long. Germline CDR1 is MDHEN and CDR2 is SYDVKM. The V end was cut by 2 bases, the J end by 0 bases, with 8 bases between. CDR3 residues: CASSLGRYSGNTIYF. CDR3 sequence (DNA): TGTGCCAGCAGTTTAGGCCGTTACTCTGGAAACACCATATATTTT. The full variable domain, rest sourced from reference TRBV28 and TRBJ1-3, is DVKVTQSSRYLVKRTGEKVFLECVQDMDHENMFWYRQDPGLGLRLIYFSYDVKMKEKGDIPEGYSVSREKKERFSLILESASTNQTSMYLCASSLGRYSGNTIYFGEGSWLTVV.

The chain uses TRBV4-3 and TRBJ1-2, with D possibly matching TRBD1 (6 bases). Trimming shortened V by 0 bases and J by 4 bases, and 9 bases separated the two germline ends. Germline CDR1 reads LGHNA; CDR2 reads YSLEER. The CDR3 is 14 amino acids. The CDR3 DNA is TGCGCCAGCAGCCAAGATAAGGGGGTCTATGGCTACACCTTC. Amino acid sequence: CASSQDKGVYGYTF.

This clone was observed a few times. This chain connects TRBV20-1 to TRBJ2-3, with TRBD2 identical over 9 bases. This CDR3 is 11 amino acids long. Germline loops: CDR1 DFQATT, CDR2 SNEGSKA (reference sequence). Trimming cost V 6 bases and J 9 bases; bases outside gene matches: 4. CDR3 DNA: TGCAGTGCCCGGACTAGCGAGACGCAGTATTTT. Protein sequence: CSARTSETQYF.

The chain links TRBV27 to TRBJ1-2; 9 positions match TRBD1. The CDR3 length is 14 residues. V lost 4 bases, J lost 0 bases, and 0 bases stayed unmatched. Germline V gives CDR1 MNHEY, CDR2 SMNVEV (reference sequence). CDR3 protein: CASSWDRANYGYTF. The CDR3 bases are TGTGCCAGCAGTTGGGACAGGGCTAACTATGGCTACACCTTC.

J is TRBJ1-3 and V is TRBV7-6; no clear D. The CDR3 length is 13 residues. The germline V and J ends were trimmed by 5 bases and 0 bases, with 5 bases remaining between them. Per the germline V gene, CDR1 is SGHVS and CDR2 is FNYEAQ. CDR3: CASSASSGNTIYF. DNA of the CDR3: TGTGCCAGCAGCGCGAGCTCTGGAAACACCATATATTTT.

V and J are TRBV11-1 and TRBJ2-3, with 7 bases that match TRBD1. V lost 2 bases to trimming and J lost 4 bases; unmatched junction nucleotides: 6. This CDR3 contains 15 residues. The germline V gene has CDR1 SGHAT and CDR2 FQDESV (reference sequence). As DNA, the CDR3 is TGTGCCAGCAGCTTATCCAGGGGGTTGGCAGATACGCAGTATTTT. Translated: CASSLSRGLADTQYF.

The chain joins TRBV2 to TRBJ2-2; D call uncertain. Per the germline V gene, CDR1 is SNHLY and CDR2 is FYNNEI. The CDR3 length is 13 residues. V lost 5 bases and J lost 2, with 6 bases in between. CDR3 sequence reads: CASSRGNTGELFF. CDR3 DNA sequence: TGTGCCAGCAGTCGCGGAAACACCGGGGAGCTGTTTTTT.